This TCR beta chain was retrieved from a study of T cell responses to AZD1222 COVID-19 vaccine. Points from the study as a whole: White British people made up most donors, females outnumbered males, and clonal diversity was possibly underestimated.

CDR1 and CDR2 (germline): MNHEY, SMNVEV (reference sequence). Trimming left V 7 bases short and J 8 bases short, with 26 bases between. The CDR3 totals 16 residues. Comments on this clone: Its antigen is unknown.

TCRdb's copy holds only in-frame clones and misses some; the assay was immunoSEQ multiplex PCR. The sample carries under 200,000 clones, approximately 95% recorded once. The specimen comprised peripheral blood, sampled on day 0 of AZD1222 vaccination. This TCR was recovered from an adult in good health. The chain uses TRBV27 and TRBJ1-2; D unresolved. The CDR3 bases are TGTGCCAGCAAACCTTTCAAGGGATGGGCGAGGGAGGGCTACACCTTC. Translation: CASKPFKGWAREGYTF.